This T cell receptor beta chain appears in the sequencing data of a study of cytomegalovirus exposure and HLA in healthy donors. The overall study: Later, an analysis reported that the 95 to 150 validation repertoires had used the same platform as the 500 to 750 first-cohort repertoires.

The table came from immunoSEQ multiplex PCR; TCRdb's copy has only in-frame clones and leaves some out. The data hold approximately 160,000 clones, with roughly 91% observed a single time. CDR3 length: 13 residues. V was clipped by 5 bases and J by 13 bases; unmatched bases: 11. CDR1 and CDR2 from the germline V gene are MGHDK and SYGVNS. Study observations and caveats: Confirmation in vitro established that a few CMV-associated chains were specific for CMV antigens. Investigators reported more than 150 TCR beta chains as tied to cytomegalovirus.

Concerning this clone: The target antigen is unknown.

Sequencing was performed on PBMCs. The chain is built from TRBV25-1 and TRBJ2-1, with 7 bases identical to TRBD1. The sequence was collected from a young woman in good health and CMV-seropositive. Written as DNA, the CDR3 is TGTGCCAGCAGTACAACCGGTCGGGACAGCCAGTTCTTC. Translated: CASSTTGRDSQFF.